These 14 T cell receptor beta chains were sequenced from one sample in a study of blood T cell repertoires in COVID-19 (dated by TCRdb to 2018 to 2021). Receptor libraries were prepared by the immunoSEQ multiplex PCR assay. TCRdb obtained this table from immuneACCESS and retained in-frame rearrangements with V and J assigned. These tables miss some clones; where compared with another copy, unresolved V genes account for less than half of the shortfall, and the remainder is unexplained. This sample lists approximately 390,000 clones; around 90% were detected once. The ten largest clones add up to 2% to 2.5% of the sample. Sequencing input: PBMCs or T cells enriched from blood (not recorded which). The source of these receptors is a woman aged 40 to 55 with acute COVID-19.

This rearrangement joins TRBV7-9 to TRBJ1-1; D might be TRBD1 (5 bases). The CDR3 length is 15 residues. V was clipped by 5 bases and J by 7 bases, with 20 bases between them. CDR1 is SEHNR, CDR2 FQNEAQ, per germline (reference sequence). The CDR3 reads CASSIPPSSGGEAFF. Here the CDR3 DNA reads TGTGCCAGCAGCATACCCCCAAGCTCCGGGGGTGAAGCTTTCTTT.

The V call is TRBV19, the J call TRBJ2-3; 8 bases line up with TRBD2. The CDR3 is 14 amino acids. Germline V lookup: CDR1 LNHDA, CDR2 SQIVND (reference sequence). The J segment lost 5 bases and the V segment lost 3 bases, leaving 4 bases of the junction unmatched. The CDR3 DNA reads as TGTGCCAGTAGTATCGGGGGGGCCGGAGATACGCAGTATTTT. The encoded protein is CASSIGGAGDTQYF.

The J gene is TRBJ1-6, the V gene TRBV11-2; 10 bases line up with TRBD1. Germline values: CDR1 SGHAT, CDR2 FQNNGV. CDR3 length: 17 amino acids. The trim removed 5 bases at V and 6 bases at J, leaving 10 bases unmatched. The CDR3 DNA reads as TGTGCCAGCAGCACCAGAGACAGGGGGCTCGGTAATTCACCCCTCCACTTT. It encodes CASSTRDRGLGNSPLHF. Looking up the rest from reference TRBV11-2 and TRBJ1-6 gives the full variable domain: EAGVAQSPRYKIIEKRQSVAFWCNPISGHATLYWYQQILGQGPKLLIQFQNNGVVDDSQLPKDRFSAERLKGVDSTLKIQPAKLEDSAVYLCASSTRDRGLGNSPLHFGNGTRLTVT.

The chain uses TRBV29-1 and TRBJ2-5; 7 nucleotides line up with TRBD2. V shed 5 bases and J 7 bases; nucleotides not matched to a gene: 25. Germline values: CDR1 SQVTM, CDR2 ANQGSEA. CDR3 size: 18 residues. CDR3 sequence: CSVSFALPGRRGGGTQYF. CDR3 sequence (DNA): TGCAGCGTTAGTTTCGCGCTCCCTGGGAGGCGGGGCGGGGGGACCCAGTACTTC.

The rearrangement uses TRBV10-3 and TRBJ2-3, with TRBD2 matching 11 bases. This CDR3 comprises 16 residues. Looked up from germline, CDR1 is ENHRY and CDR2 is SYGVKD. Losses at the gene ends were 2 bases for V and 6 bases for J; bases not matched to a gene: 7. The chain's CDR3 is CAISEKASGGSDTQYF. The DNA of the CDR3 is TGTGCCATCAGTGAGAAGGCTAGCGGGGGGTCGGATACGCAGTATTTT.

This chain uses TRBV11-2 with TRBJ1-3; tentatively, D is TRBD1 (6 bases). Trimming shortened V by 4 bases and J by 3 bases, and 13 bases separated the two germline ends. Germline assignment: CDR1 SGHAT and CDR2 FQNNGV. There are 15 residues in the CDR3. As DNA, the CDR3 is TGTGCCAGCAGCTCATCAGGGGTGGTTGGAAACACCATATATTTT. This gives the protein CASSSSGVVGNTIYF.

The chain is built from TRBV5-1 and TRBJ2-1; 10 bases match TRBD2. CDR3 size: 15 residues. V was pared by 0 bases and J by 6 bases, with 3 bases of the junction left unmatched. Looked up from germline, CDR1 is SGHRS and CDR2 is YFSETQ. The CDR3 DNA sequence: TGCGCCAGCAGCTTGGAGATAGCGGGGGGCAATGAGCAGTTCTTC. It is translated as CASSLEIAGGNEQFF.

The chain recombines TRBV6-5 with TRBJ1-5; D is possibly TRBD1 (5 bases). V lost 4 bases and J lost 2, with 6 bases in between. Germline V CDR1 and CDR2: MNHEY, SVGAGI. CDR3 size: 13 residues. This CDR3 is CASSWGGNQPQHF. Here the CDR3 DNA reads TGTGCCAGCAGTTGGGGGGGCAATCAGCCCCAGCATTTT.

This clone was counted between two and nine times. This rearrangement joins TRBV10-1 to TRBJ1-6, with 11 bases fitting TRBD1. Germline V gene lookup returns CDR1 WNHNN and CDR2 SYGVQD (reference sequence). The CDR3 length is 14 residues. The ends lost 5 bases at V and 9 bases at J; junction bases unmatched: 3. CDR3 nucleotides: TGCGCCAGCAGTCCCGGACAGGGGGCTTCACCCCTCCACTTT. It specifies CASSPGQGASPLHF.

The rearrangement links TRBV5-4 to TRBJ2-5; 7 positions match TRBD2. V lost 4 bases and J lost 5; bases outside the gene matches: 11. Germline-derived CDR1 and CDR2 are SGHNT and YYREEE (reference sequence). CDR3 size: 15 residues. The CDR3 sequence is CASSATPSGRETQYF. The CDR3 bases are TGTGCCAGCAGCGCCACTCCTAGCGGCCGGGAGACCCAGTACTTC.

This chain links TRBV2 with TRBJ1-4; 7 bases fit TRBD1. J lost 3 bases, V lost 4 bases, and 11 bases had no gene match. This CDR3 is built from 17 residues. Per germline, CDR1 SNHLY and CDR2 FYNNEI. The CDR3 here is CASSAPNVGTANEKLFF. CDR3 sequence (DNA): TGTGCCAGCAGTGCCCCCAATGTAGGGACAGCTAATGAAAAACTGTTTTTT.

This rearrangement joins TRBV4-2 to TRBJ2-7; 8 bases agree with TRBD2. Trimming cost V 5 bases and J 6 bases; bases outside gene matches: 9. Germline V gives CDR1 LGHNA, CDR2 YNFKEQ. This CDR3 region has 14 residues. CDR3 nucleotide sequence: TGTGCCAGCAGCTCGGGGGGGGACCAAAGCGAGCAGTACTTC. Its translation: CASSSGGDQSEQYF.

The chain employs TRBV5-1 and TRBJ2-7, with 7 positions matching TRBD1. Germline V gives CDR1 SGHRS, CDR2 YFSETQ. J gave up 6 bases and V 4 bases, and 7 bases lay outside the gene matches. The length of the CDR3 is 13 residues. CDR3 in DNA: TGCGCCAGCAGCCCTAGACAGGGCTTCGAGCAGTACTTC. This translates into CASSPRQGFEQYF.

V gene TRBV5-4 combines with J gene TRBJ1-2; 8 positions match TRBD1. With 4 bases clipped from V and 8 bases from J, the junction kept 16 bases outside the gene matches. This CDR3 comprises 16 residues. Germline V gene lookup returns CDR1 SGHNT and CDR2 YYREEE (reference sequence). The CDR3 sequence is CASSRGGTGSYQGYTF. DNA of the CDR3: TGTGCCAGCAGCCGGGGAGGGACAGGAAGCTATCAGGGCTACACCTTC.